This is a list of T cell receptor beta chains from one sample in a study of chemoradiotherapy in HPV16-positive cancers. The protocol was immunoSEQ multiplex PCR, while the TCRdb copy is restricted to in-frame clones and leaves out a portion. The data contain 20,000 or so clones, 70% to 90% of them singletons. Material: blood, obtained from a patient who underwent chemoradiotherapy. The receptor set was obtained from a human donor with HPV-associated anogenital cancer. The conserved cysteine and the conserved F or W are not part of the CDR3 here. Fields, in order: V gene, J gene, CDR3 protein.

V gene: TRBV30
J gene: TRBJ1-5
CDR3 protein: AWSVGQGVNQPQH

V gene: TRBV5-6
J gene: TRBJ1-2
CDR3 protein: ASSPELDYGYT

V gene: TRBV13
J gene: TRBJ2-5
CDR3 protein: ASSPDRDETQY

V gene: TRBV30
J gene: TRBJ1-2
CDR3 protein: AWDFAVGGYT

V gene: TRBV30
J gene: TRBJ1-1
CDR3 protein: AWSNSGTGKDEAF

V gene: TRBV18
J gene: TRBJ2-3
CDR3 protein: ASSSYAGIDTQY

V gene: TRBV10-3
J gene: TRBJ1-1
CDR3 protein: AISPGSSEAF

V gene: TRBV5-1
J gene: TRBJ1-1
CDR3 protein: ASSRDSMNTEAF

V gene: TRBV4-2
J gene: TRBJ2-2
CDR3 protein: ASSRASTSGGTGELF

V gene: TRBV19
J gene: TRBJ2-6
CDR3 protein: ASSIGGLKTGANVLT

V gene: TRBV6-1
J gene: TRBJ2-7
CDR3 protein: ASSETGTGAHEQY

V gene: TRBV6-1
J gene: TRBJ1-3
CDR3 protein: ASSVGNTIY

V gene: TRBV6-5
J gene: TRBJ1-3
CDR3 protein: ASSYGSDRTGNTIY

V gene: TRBV28
J gene: TRBJ2-5
CDR3 protein: ASSASGGAGSETQY